This T cell receptor (beta chain) appears in the sequencing data of a study of shared clonotypes between healthy human individuals. TCRdb's table, derived via immunoSEQ multiplex PCR, lists solely in-frame clones and lacks some. The sample has 2 million to 3 million clones, approximately 94% seen once. The CDR3 extends over 15 amino acids. V dropped 4 bases and J dropped 7; count of bases not matched to a gene: 9. Germline CDR1 LGHNA, CDR2 YNFKEQ. The J gene is TRBJ1-4, the V gene TRBV4-2; 7 nucleotides line up with TRBD1. Source material: naive CD4+ T cells from PBMCs. Subset denoted: CD45RA+ positively selected. The origin of this receptor is a man between 18 and 35 years old in good health. Some clones in this sample may be carry-over from other donors' samples. CDR3 in amino acids: CASSPPDRPREKLFF. CDR3 nucleotide sequence: TGTGCCAGCAGCCCCCCGGACAGGCCTCGTGAAAAACTGTTTTTT.